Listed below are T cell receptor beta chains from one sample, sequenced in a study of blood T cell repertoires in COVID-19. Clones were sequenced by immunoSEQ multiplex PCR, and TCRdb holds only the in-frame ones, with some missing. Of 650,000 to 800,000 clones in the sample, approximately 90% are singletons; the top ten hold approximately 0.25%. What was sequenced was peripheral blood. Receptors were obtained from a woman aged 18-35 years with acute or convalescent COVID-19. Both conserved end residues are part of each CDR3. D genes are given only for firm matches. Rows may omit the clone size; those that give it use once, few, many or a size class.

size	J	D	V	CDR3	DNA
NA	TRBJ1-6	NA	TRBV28	CASSFREGRPLSGNSPLHF	TGTGCCAGCAGTTTCCGGGAGGGCAGGCCCCTTTCGGGTAATTCACCCCTCCACTTT
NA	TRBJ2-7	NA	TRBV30	CAWSAGSYEQYF	TGTGCCTGGAGCGCAGGGTCCTACGAGCAGTACTTC
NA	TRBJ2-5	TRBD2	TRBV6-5	CASMGGETQYF	TGTGCCAGCATGGGGGGGGAGACCCAGTACTTC
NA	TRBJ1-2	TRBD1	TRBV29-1	CSVAPGTGHGYTF	TGCAGCGTCGCTCCCGGGACAGGTCACGGCTACACCTTC
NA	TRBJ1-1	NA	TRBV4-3	CASSQDFLSGTYGTEAFF	TGCGCCAGCAGCCAAGATTTTCTTAGCGGGACTTATGGCACTGAAGCTTTCTTT
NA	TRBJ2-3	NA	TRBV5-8	CASSQRGITDTQYF	TGTGCCAGCAGCCAAAGGGGGATCACAGATACGCAGTATTTT
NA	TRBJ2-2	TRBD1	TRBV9	CASSPDRRNTGELFF	TGTGCCAGCAGCCCGGACAGGAGGAACACCGGGGAGCTGTTTTTT
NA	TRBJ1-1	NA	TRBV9	CASSPVLQGLNTEAFF	TGTGCCAGCAGCCCAGTACTGCAGGGGTTGAACACTGAAGCTTTCTTT
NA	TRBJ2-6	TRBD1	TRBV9	CASSVDWVGQGAGANVLTF	TGTGCCAGCAGCGTAGATTGGGTGGGACAGGGAGCTGGGGCCAACGTCCTGACTTTC
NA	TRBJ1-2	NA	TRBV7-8	CASSPPGGEDYGYTF	TGTGCCAGCAGCCCCCCCGGGGGGGAGGACTATGGCTACACCTTC
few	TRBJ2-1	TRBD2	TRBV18	CASSPRTSGGRTYNEQFF	TGTGCCAGCTCACCTAGGACTAGCGGGGGGCGGACCTACAATGAGCAGTTCTTC
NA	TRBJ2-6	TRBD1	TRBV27	CASSFFPGQGISGANVLTF	TGTGCCAGCAGTTTCTTTCCGGGACAGGGGATTTCTGGGGCCAACGTCCTGACTTTC
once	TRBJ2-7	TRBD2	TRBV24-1	CATSDGGGMSYEQYF	TGTGCCACCAGTGATGGGGGGGGTATGTCCTACGAGCAGTACTTC
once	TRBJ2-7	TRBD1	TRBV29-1	CSVQGLEIEQYF	TGCAGCGTACAGGGGCTGGAGATCGAGCAGTACTTC
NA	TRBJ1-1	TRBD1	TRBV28	CASSLGQGDTEAFF	TGTGCCAGCAGTTTAGGACAGGGGGACACTGAAGCTTTCTTT
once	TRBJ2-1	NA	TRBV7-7	CASSLGRVGKNEQFF	TGTGCCAGCAGCTTAGGCAGGGTGGGGAAAAATGAGCAGTTCTTC
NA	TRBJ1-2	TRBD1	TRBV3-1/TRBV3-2	CASSQTGGGYGYTF	TGTGCCAGCAGCCAGACAGGGGGCGGCTATGGCTACACCTTC
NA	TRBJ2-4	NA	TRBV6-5	CASSSQTGVGNIQYF	TGTGCCAGCAGTTCACAGACCGGTGTTGGGAACATTCAGTACTTC
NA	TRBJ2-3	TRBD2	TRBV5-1	CASSSLAGGASSTDTQYF	TGCGCCAGCAGCTCTCTAGCGGGGGGTGCCTCTAGCACAGATACGCAGTATTTT
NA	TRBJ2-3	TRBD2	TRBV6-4	CASSDSPAGGPDTQYF	TGTGCCAGCAGTGACTCACCAGCGGGGGGGCCAGATACGCAGTATTTT
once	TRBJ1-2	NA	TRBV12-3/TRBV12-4	CASRGARGYTF	TGTGCCAGCAGGGGGGCGCGTGGCTACACCTTC
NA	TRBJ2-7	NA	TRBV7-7	CASSLAPGPGYEQYF	TGTGCCAGCAGCTTAGCGCCGGGCCCGGGATACGAGCAGTACTTC
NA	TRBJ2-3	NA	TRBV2	CASSFGAALATDTQYF	TGTGCCAGCAGTTTTGGGGCCGCACTGGCCACAGATACGCAGTATTTT
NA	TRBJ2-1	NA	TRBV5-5	CASSLLTSPSEQFF	TGTGCCAGCAGCTTGTTAACATCCCCCAGTGAGCAGTTCTTC
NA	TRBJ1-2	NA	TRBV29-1	CSLPDTDGYTF	TGCAGCCTCCCGGACACCGACGGCTACACCTTC
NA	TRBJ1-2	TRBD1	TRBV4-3	CASSQRTGNYGYTF	TGCGCCAGCAGCCAAAGGACAGGGAACTATGGCTACACCTTC
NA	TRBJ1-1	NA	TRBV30	CAWSVRLGLTEAFF	TGTGCCTGGAGTGTACGGTTGGGGCTCACTGAAGCTTTCTTT
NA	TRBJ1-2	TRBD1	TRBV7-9	CASSFPPGDRNPNGYTF	TGTGCCAGCAGCTTTCCTCCCGGGGACAGAAACCCAAATGGCTACACCTTC
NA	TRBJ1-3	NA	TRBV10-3	CAISEWHSGNTIYF	TGTGCCATCAGTGAGTGGCACTCTGGAAACACCATATATTTT
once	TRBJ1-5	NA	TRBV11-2	CASSPNTETNQPQHF	TGTGCCAGCAGCCCAAACACAGAAACCAATCAGCCCCAGCATTTT
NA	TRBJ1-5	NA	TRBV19	CASRRRTYNQPQHF	TGTGCCAGTAGGCGGCGGACATACAATCAGCCCCAGCATTTT
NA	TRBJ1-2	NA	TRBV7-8	CASSLGLGQFYGYTF	TGTGCCAGCAGCTTAGGCCTAGGACAGTTTTATGGCTACACCTTC
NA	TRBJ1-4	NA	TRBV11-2	CASSSRDNNEKLFF	TGTGCCAGCAGCTCCAGGGACAATAATGAAAAACTGTTTTTT
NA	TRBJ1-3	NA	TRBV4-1	CASSQNQGSGNTIYF	TGCGCCAGCAGCCAGAATCAGGGGAGTGGAAACACCATATATTTT
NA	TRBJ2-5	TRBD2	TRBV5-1	CASSLWEGETQYF	TGCGCCAGCAGCTTGTGGGAGGGAGAGACCCAGTACTTC
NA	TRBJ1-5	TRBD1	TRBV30	CAWSVGQLKSNQPQHF	TGTGCCTGGAGTGTGGGACAGCTAAAAAGCAATCAGCCCCAGCATTTT
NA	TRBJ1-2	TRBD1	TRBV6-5	CASRPLTGESWGYTF	TGTGCCAGCAGGCCGCTCACAGGGGAATCCTGGGGCTACACCTTC
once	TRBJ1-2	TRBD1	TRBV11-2	CASSSQGAGIYGYTF	TGTGCCAGCAGCTCCCAGGGGGCGGGTATCTATGGCTACACCTTC
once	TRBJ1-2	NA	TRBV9	CASKKPSGYGYTF	TGTGCCAGCAAAAAGCCCAGCGGCTATGGCTACACCTTC
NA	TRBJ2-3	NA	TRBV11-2	CASSFIGAADTQYF	TGTGCCAGCAGCTTTATAGGGGCCGCAGATACGCAGTATTTT
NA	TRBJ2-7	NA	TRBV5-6	CASSWEAPGASLWEQYF	TGTGCCAGCAGCTGGGAGGCGCCTGGGGCGTCGCTATGGGAGCAGTACTTC
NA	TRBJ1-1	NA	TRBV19	CASSILGTLNTEAFF	TGTGCCAGTAGTATTTTGGGCACCTTGAACACTGAAGCTTTCTTT
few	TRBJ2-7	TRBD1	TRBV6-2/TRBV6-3	CASSWGQGAEQYF	TGTGCCAGCAGTTGGGGACAGGGGGCAGAGCAGTACTTC
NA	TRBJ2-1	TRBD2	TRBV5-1	CASSLDASGGTNEQFF	TGCGCCAGCAGCTTGGATGCTAGCGGGGGTACCAATGAGCAGTTCTTC
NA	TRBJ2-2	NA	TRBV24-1	CATSEADILNTGELFF	TGTGCCACCAGTGAGGCGGACATCCTTAACACCGGGGAGCTGTTTTTT
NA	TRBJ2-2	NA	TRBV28	CASRGQGWPGELFF	TGTGCCAGCAGAGGGCAGGGATGGCCCGGGGAGCTGTTTTTT
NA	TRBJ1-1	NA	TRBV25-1	CASSDGGLNTEAFF	TGTGCCAGCAGTGATGGGGGCTTGAACACTGAAGCTTTCTTT
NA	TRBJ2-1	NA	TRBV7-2	CASSSTGVQAEQFF	TGTGCCAGCAGCTCCACGGGGGTCCAGGCTGAGCAGTTCTTC